This T cell receptor beta chain originates from a study of blood T cell repertoires in COVID-19. The repertoire was sequenced with immunoSEQ multiplex PCR; TCRdb's copy has only in-frame clones and lacks some. Among about 320,000 clones, 87% were seen once, and the ten largest hold about 9.8%. CDR1 SGDLS and CDR2 YYNGEE come from the germline V gene. This CDR3 contains 15 residues. V dropped 4 bases and J dropped 5; count of bases not matched to a gene: 5. In assigning cohorts, the study relied on participant-reported clinical history. This chain links TRBV9 with TRBJ2-2; 10 nucleotides line up with TRBD1. The receptor's source is a woman aged 18-29 years who had recovered from COVID-19. The sequencing input was PBMCs or T cells enriched from blood (not recorded which). CDR3 bases: TGTGCCAGCAGCCCGTGGACAGGGGGTACCGGGGAGCTGTTTTTT. Translation: CASSPWTGGTGELFF.